Sequencing of this T cell receptor beta chain was carried out in a study of cytomegalovirus exposure and HLA in healthy donors. In the study overall: Around 85 million unique TCRs from HLA-typed donors were held in an early data release.

Notes on the study in general: Available immune exposure information covered CMV serostatus only. Judged likely to be a sequencing artifact was a cluster of highly shared sequence variants.

13 Jbeta primers and 60 Vbeta primers were used for the PCR. The repertoire was sequenced with immunoSEQ multiplex PCR; TCRdb's copy has only in-frame clones and lacks some. The sample has roughly 130,000 clones; about 85% are singletons. All donors participated as healthy donors of bone marrow. As regards this clone: Its antigen is not known.

Sample: PBMCs. The sequence came from a boy aged 5-17 years in good health and CMV-seronegative.

For the CDR3, the DNA is TGTGCCAGCAGCCCCGAGGGGGTAGGGGAGCTGTTTTTT. Residues: CASSPEGVGELFF. The chain links TRBV4-2 to TRBJ2-2; TRBD1 is a possible D gene (6 bases). This CDR3 has 13 residues. Germline assignment: CDR1 LGHNA and CDR2 YNFKEQ. Trimming took 4 bases from V and 8 from J, leaving 11 bases between them.